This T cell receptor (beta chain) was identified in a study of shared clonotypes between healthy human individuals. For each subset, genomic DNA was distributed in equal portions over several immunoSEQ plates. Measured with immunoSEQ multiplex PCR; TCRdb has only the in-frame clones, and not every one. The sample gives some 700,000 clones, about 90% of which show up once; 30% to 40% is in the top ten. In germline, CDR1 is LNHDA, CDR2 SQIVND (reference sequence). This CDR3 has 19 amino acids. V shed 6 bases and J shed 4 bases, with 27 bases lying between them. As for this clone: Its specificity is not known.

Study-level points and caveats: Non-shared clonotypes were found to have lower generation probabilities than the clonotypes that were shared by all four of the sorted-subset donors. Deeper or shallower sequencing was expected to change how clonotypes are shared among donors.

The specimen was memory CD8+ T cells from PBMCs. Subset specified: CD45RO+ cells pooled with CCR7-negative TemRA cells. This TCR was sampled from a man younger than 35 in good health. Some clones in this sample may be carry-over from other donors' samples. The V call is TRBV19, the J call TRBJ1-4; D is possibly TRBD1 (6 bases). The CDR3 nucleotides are TGTGCCAGTAGGAAACGACAGGAGGCCGCCCTTCGTCATAATGAAAAACTGTTTTTT. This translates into CASRKRQEAALRHNEKLFF. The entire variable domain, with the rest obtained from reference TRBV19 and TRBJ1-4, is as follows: DGGITQSPKYLFRKEGQNVTLSCEQNLNHDAMYWYRQDPGQGLRLIYYSQIVNDFQKGDIAEGYSVSREKKESFPLTVTSAQKNPTAFYLCASRKRQEAALRHNEKLFFGSGTQLSVL.